These 11 T cell receptor beta chains were sequenced from one sample in a study of neurological immune-mediated disorders. MiXCR, applied by TCRdb to the 5' RACE reads, yields one record per CDR3 protein. The sample holds 50,000 to 85,000 distinct CDR3 sequences; roughly 5.5% are singletons and the top ten take 2.8%. Sequenced input: PBMCs. The receptors stem from a woman aged 25 to 39 with multiple sclerosis.

V is TRBV27 and J is TRBJ2-3; no clear D. Germline-derived CDR1 and CDR2 are MNHEY and SMNVEV (reference sequence). Between the trimmed V and J ends, which lost 7 bases and 3 bases, there was a span of 5 bases. There are 11 residues in the CDR3. Here the CDR3 reads CASTSTDTQYF. The CDR3 region has the DNA TGTGCCAGCACCTCAACAGATACGCAGTATTTT.

This clonotype was picked up many times. The chain is built from TRBV20-1 and TRBJ1-1, with a possible D match to TRBD1 (5 bases). Trimming shortened V by 0 bases and J by 3 bases, and 8 bases separated the two germline ends. Germline V lookup: CDR1 DFQATT, CDR2 SNEGSKA (reference sequence). The CDR3 runs 13 residues. CDR3 sequence reads: CSARDMGDTEAFF. DNA of the CDR3: TGCAGTGCTAGAGATATGGGGGACACTGAAGCTTTCTTT.

About this clonotype: At one of its ends the junction is not consistent with the germline gene, which may arise from a read error. V and J are TRBV20-1 and TRBJ1-5, with 7 bases identical to TRBD1. The CDR3 totals 16 residues. CDR1 is DFQATT and CDR2 is SNEGSKA in the germline V gene (reference sequence). The CDR3 is CSALSEGAVYNQPQNF. The CDR3 DNA is TGCAGTGCTTTGAGTGAGGGGGCAGTCTACAATCAGCCCCAGAATTTT.

In regard to this clonotype: Possible read error: a much larger clone is one base away. The V call is TRBV28, the J call TRBJ1-5; possible D gene TRBD1, 6 bases. The CDR3 has 16 amino acids. Germline V gene sequence: CDR1 MDHEN, CDR2 SYDVKM. Trimming removed 4 bases from V and 6 bases from J, with 19 bases in between. This CDR3 is CASSSARSRGSQPQHF. In nucleotides, the CDR3 is TGTGCCAGCAGTTCGGCCAGGTCGAGGGGGAGTCAGCCCCAGCATTTT.

This clonotype has a count of ten or more. The chain links TRBV27 to TRBJ2-7; D is unresolved. V was clipped by 5 bases and J by 5 bases, with 13 bases between them. The CDR3 is made up of 13 amino acids. CDR1 is MNHEY and CDR2 is SMNVEV in the germline V gene (reference sequence). CDR3 bases: TGTGCCAGCAGTAGAAGGCGTGGCGACGAGCAGTACTTC. Translation: CASSRRRGDEQYF.

This clonotype was detected ten times or more. V usage is TRBV20-1 and J usage is TRBJ2-1; 9 nucleotides match TRBD2. Germline-derived CDR1 and CDR2 are DFQATT and SNEGSKA (reference sequence). The CDR3 sequence is 16 residues long. Unmatched junction bases numbered 4, after V lost 0 bases and J lost 1 base. CDR3 in amino acids: CSARDGAGGSYNEQFF. The DNA of the CDR3 is TGCAGTGCTAGAGATGGAGCGGGGGGTTCCTACAATGAGCAGTTCTTC.

This clonotype was seen many times. The chain uses TRBV7-9 and TRBJ1-2; D is ambiguous. V lost 7 bases and J 6 bases, leaving 15 bases between the germline ends. The CDR3 has 13 amino acids. CDR1 is SEHNR and CDR2 is FQNEAQ in the germline V gene (reference sequence). The CDR3 sequence is CASTSLGRDGYTF. The CDR3 coding sequence is TGTGCCAGCACCTCGCTAGGGAGGGATGGCTACACCTTC.

This clonotype was observed at least ten times. This sequence joins TRBV6-5 and TRBJ2-1; D might be TRBD2 (6 bases). Germline-derived CDR1 and CDR2 are MNHEY and SVGAGI. This CDR3 comprises 15 residues. The V end lost 3 bases, the J end lost 8 bases, and 17 bases lay between the germline ends. The CDR3 region is CASSYGVRSGDEQFF. The CDR3 DNA is TGTGCCAGCAGTTATGGGGTCCGGTCGGGGGATGAGCAGTTCTTC.

This clonotype came up a few times. V usage is TRBV6-5 and J usage is TRBJ1-5, with D unclear. Germline V lookup: CDR1 MNHEY, CDR2 SVGAGI. The CDR3 totals 14 residues. The V end lost 6 bases, the J end lost 7 bases, and 16 bases lay between the germline ends. CDR3 coding DNA: TGTGCCAGCAGGACGGGTACGGGGTCCCAGCCCCAGCATTTT. This codes for CASRTGTGSQPQHF.

This clonotype was observed many times. The chain employs TRBV20-1 and TRBJ1-2; D call uncertain. Germline V gene lookup returns CDR1 DFQATT and CDR2 SNEGSKA (reference sequence). Trimming removed 6 bases at V and 1 base at J, with 15 bases between. CDR3 length: 14 residues. CDR3 region: CSAPPSTNNYGYTF. For the CDR3, the DNA is TGCAGTGCCCCACCCTCCACGAATAACTATGGCTACACCTTC.

Notes on this clonotype: The junction departs from the called germline gene at one end, perhaps through a read error. The rearrangement joins TRBV5-1 to TRBJ1-5; no clear D gene. CDR3 size: 15 residues. From germline, CDR1 is SGHRS and CDR2 YFSETQ. The CDR3 DNA is TGCGCCAGCAGCTTGGACTCCGGTGGCAATCAGCCCCAGAATTTT. Protein sequence: CASSLDSGGNQPQNF.